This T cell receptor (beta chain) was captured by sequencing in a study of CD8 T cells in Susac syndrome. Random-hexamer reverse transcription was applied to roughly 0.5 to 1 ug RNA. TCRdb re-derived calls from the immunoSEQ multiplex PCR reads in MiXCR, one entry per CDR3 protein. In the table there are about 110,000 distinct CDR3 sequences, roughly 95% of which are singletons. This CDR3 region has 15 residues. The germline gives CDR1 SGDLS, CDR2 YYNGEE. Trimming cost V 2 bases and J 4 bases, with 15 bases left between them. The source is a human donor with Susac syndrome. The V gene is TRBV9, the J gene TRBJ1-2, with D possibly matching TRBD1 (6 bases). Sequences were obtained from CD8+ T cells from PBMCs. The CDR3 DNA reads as TGTGCCAGCAGCGTCAACAGGGATCAAGGCTATGGCTACACCTTC. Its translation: CASSVNRDQGYGYTF.